Shown below are 20 T cell receptor beta chains from a single sample sequenced in a study of Tregs in tolerant kidney transplant recipients. Sequencing was performed with immunoSEQ multiplex PCR; in TCRdb, only in-frame clones are kept and a portion is missing. The repertoire shows tens of thousands of clones; the top ten hold 1.8%. The nonmyeloablative bone marrow transplants came from related graft donors, with transient mixed chimerism. This sample comprised CD4+ T cells from blood (PBMCs), obtained 24 months after the transplant. All receptors derive from a human patient who received a combined kidney and bone marrow transplant. Some T cells may be supplied by the graft donor.

Details on this clone: With the read ending 3 residues before the CDR3 end, the germline J gene is used to fill in that end. This chain links TRBV30 with TRBJ2-5; no clear D gene. Looked up from germline, CDR1 is GTSNPN and CDR2 is SVGIG (reference sequence). V was pared by 0 bases and J by 1 base, with 3 bases between. The length of the CDR3 is 12 residues. Partial CDR3 DNA: TGTGCCTGGAGTGTACTCCAAGAGACC. Translating gives CAWSVLQET. The entire CDR3 reads CAWSVLQETQYF. Supplemented by reference TRBV30 and TRBJ2-5, the full variable domain reads SQTIHQWPATLVQPVGSPLSLECTVEGTSNPNLYWYRQAAGRGLQLLFYSVGIGQISSEVPQNLSASRPQDRQFILSSKKLLLSDSGFYLCAWSVLQETQYFGPGTRLLVL.

Turning to this clone: The read terminates 3 residues ahead of where the CDR3 ends, so the germline J gene completes it. This chain connects TRBV2 to TRBJ2-7; 8 nucleotides align to TRBD2. The length of the CDR3 is 14 residues. Germline lookup yields CDR1 SNHLY and CDR2 FYNNEI. V was pared by 10 bases and J by 0 bases, with 8 bases of the junction left unmatched. Partial CDR3 DNA: TGTGCCATGCAGCGGGAGAGGAGCTCCTACGAG. Translating it yields CAMQRERSSYE. The whole CDR3 sequence is CAMQRERSSYEQYF.

Points on this clone: The sequenced fragment ends 3 residues before the CDR3 boundary, so the rest is inferred from the germline J gene. This sequence joins TRBV9 and TRBJ1-4; possible D gene TRBD1, 5 bases. V lost 4 bases to trimming and J lost 7 bases, with 20 bases between them. From germline, CDR1 is SGDLS and CDR2 YYNGEE. There are 16 residues in the CDR3. The CDR3 sequence: CASSRSRGWGSEKLFF. The covered CDR3 bases are TGTGCCAGCAGCCGTAGTCGGGGGTGGGGCAGTGAAAAA.

Concerning this clone: The CDR3 extends 3 residues past the end of the read, so its final part is completed from the germline J gene. This sequence joins TRBV2 and TRBJ1-2; perhaps TRBD1 as D (6 bases). The CDR3 covers 13 residues. In germline, CDR1 is SNHLY, CDR2 FYNNEI. Partial CDR3 DNA: TGTGCCGATAAACAGGGTAGGGTCGGAGGC. It codes for CADKQGRVGG. The full CDR3 reads CADKQGRVGGYTF. The full variable domain, rest sourced from reference TRBV2 and TRBJ1-2, is EPEVTQTPSHQVTQMGQEVILRCVPISNHLYFYWYRQILGQKVEFLVSFYNNEISEKSEIFDDQFSVERPDGSNFTLKIRSTKLEDSAMYFCADKQGRVGGYTFGSGTRLTVV.

Points on this clone: The read terminates 3 residues before the CDR3 end, so the remaining end is supplied by the germline J gene. The chain is built from TRBV29-1 and TRBJ2-7, with TRBD1 as a possible D gene (6 bases). Germline V CDR1 and CDR2: SQVTM, ANQGSEA. V was pared by 3 bases and J by 1 base, with 10 bases between. The CDR3 extends over 13 amino acids. The CDR3 bases that were read are TGCAGCGTTGAGGCGACAGGTTCCTACGAG. Its translation: CSVEATGSYE. The complete CDR3 reads CSVEATGSYEQYF.

With respect to this clone: The read terminates 3 residues before the CDR3 end, so the remaining end is supplied by the germline J gene. The J gene is TRBJ1-4, the V gene TRBV2; no clear D gene. Germline lookup yields CDR1 SNHLY and CDR2 FYNNEI. With 1 base removed from V and 1 base from J, the gap between germline ends came to 10 bases. This CDR3 has 16 amino acids. Partial CDR3 DNA: TGTGCCAGCAGTGAAGGGGCCAGTCAAACTAATGAAAAA. Translating gives CASSEGASQTNEK. Given in full, the CDR3 is CASSEGASQTNEKLFF.

A note on this clone: The read ends 3 residues early relative to the CDR3; the germline J gene fills the gap. This chain joins TRBV10-1 and TRBJ2-3; 8 nucleotides match TRBD1. Germline V gene lookup returns CDR1 WNHNN and CDR2 SYGVQD (reference sequence). The V segment lost 9 bases and the J segment 2 bases; nucleotides outside the gene matches: 10. There are 15 residues in the CDR3. The CDR3 sequence: CARHTPDRATDTQYF. The covered CDR3 bases are TGCGCCAGACACACTCCGGACAGGGCCACAGATACG.

Note on this clone: Read coverage stops 3 residues before the CDR3 terminus; the germline J gene supplies the remainder. The chain employs TRBV2 and TRBJ2-3; 7 positions agree with TRBD1. Trimming at V came to 6 bases and at J to 6 bases, leaving 9 bases not matched to a gene. This CDR3 comprises 14 residues. Germline lookup yields CDR1 SNHLY and CDR2 FYNNEI. CDR3 sequence reads: CASRGPGGPDTQYF. The sequenced part of the CDR3 DNA is TGTGCCAGCAGGGGACCAGGGGGTCCGGATACG.

Turning to this clone: The CDR3 end falls 3 residues outside the read, so it is completed with the germline J gene. The chain links TRBV19 to TRBJ2-7; a possible D gene is TRBD2 (6 bases). This CDR3 is built from 14 residues. Germline CDR1 is LNHDA and CDR2 is SQIVND (reference sequence). Trimming stripped 6 bases from V and 1 base from J, with 13 bases between. CDR3 in amino acids: CASSPRLESYEQYF. CDR3 DNA (partial): TGTGCCAGTAGCCCTCGACTAGAATCCTACGAG.

Details on this clone: The read gets to within 3 residues of the CDR3 end, and the germline J gene fills in the rest. The chain recombines TRBV11-1 with TRBJ2-3; the match to TRBD2 covers 10 bases. Germline lookup yields CDR1 SGHAT and CDR2 FQDESV (reference sequence). Unmatched junction bases numbered 1, after V lost 1 base and J lost 3 bases. CDR3 length: 15 amino acids. This CDR3 reads CASSLELAGTDTQYF. The DNA read from the CDR3 is TGTGCCAGCAGCTTAGAACTAGCGGGAACAGATACG.

Turning to this clone: The read gets to within 3 residues of the CDR3 end, and the germline J gene fills in the rest. This chain links TRBV19 with TRBJ1-6, with 7 bases fitting TRBD1. This CDR3 comprises 14 residues. V trimming: 6 bases; J trimming: 4 bases; junction bases outside the gene matches: 3. The germline CDR1 and CDR2 sequences are LNHDA and SQIVND (reference sequence). CDR3: CASSPGQYNSPLHF. CDR3 bases read: TGTGCCAGTAGCCCGGGACAGTATAATTCACCC. Combining the CDR3 with reference TRBV19 and TRBJ1-6 gives the whole variable domain DGGITQSPKYLFRKEGQNVTLSCEQNLNHDAMYWYRQDPGQGLRLIYYSQIVNDFQKGDIAEGYSVSREKKESFPLTVTSAQKNPTAFYLCASSPGQYNSPLHFGNGTRLTVT.

The CDR3 bases that were read are TGTGCCAGCAGCATGGGCGTGACGAACTCCTACGAG. This encodes CASSMGVTNSYE. The CDR3 as a whole reads CASSMGVTNSYEQYF. This sequence joins TRBV2 and TRBJ2-7, with D unresolved. The read comes to an end 3 residues before the CDR3 does, leaving the germline J gene to fill in the end. V was cut by 6 bases and J by 0 bases, with 15 bases left in between. The CDR3 consists of 15 residues. Germline CDR1 reads SNHLY; CDR2 reads FYNNEI. Filled out from reference TRBV2 and TRBJ2-7, the complete variable domain reads EPEVTQTPSHQVTQMGQEVILRCVPISNHLYFYWYRQILGQKVEFLVSFYNNEISEKSEIFDDQFSVERPDGSNFTLKIRSTKLEDSAMYFCASSMGVTNSYEQYFGPGTRLTVT.

Notes on this clone: The read is 3 residues too short to cover the CDR3 end, so that end is filled in from the germline J gene. This chain links TRBV19 with TRBJ1-5; D unresolved. The germline V gene has CDR1 LNHDA and CDR2 SQIVND (reference sequence). V lost 6 bases to trimming and J lost 1 base, with 10 bases between them. The CDR3 sequence is 14 residues long. The CDR3 sequence: CASSHAGSNQPQHF. The covered CDR3 bases are TGTGCCAGTAGCCACGCGGGCAGCAATCAGCCC.

The CDR3 region is CSAIRTSGSYEQYF. The part of the CDR3 DNA that was read is TGCAGCGCAATACGGACTAGCGGGAGCTACGAG. The rearrangement links TRBV29-1 to TRBJ2-7, with 13 positions matching TRBD2. The DNA ends 3 residues before the CDR3 does, and the rest of the CDR3 is filled in from the germline J gene. Germline V gene lookup returns CDR1 SQVTM and CDR2 ANQGSEA. After removal of 7 bases from V and 3 bases from J, the junction contained 6 bases not matched to a gene. This CDR3 is built from 14 residues.

For this clone: The read is 3 residues too short to cover the CDR3 end, so that end is filled in from the germline J gene. The V call is TRBV19, the J call TRBJ2-2, with 8 bases that match TRBD2. Germline V gene sequence: CDR1 LNHDA, CDR2 SQIVND (reference sequence). The V segment lost 7 bases and the J segment 0 bases; nucleotides outside the gene matches: 7. The CDR3 contains 16 residues. CDR3 DNA (partial): TGTGCCAGTAATAAACATAGCGGGGCGAACACCGGGGAG. It translates to CASNKHSGANTGE. The CDR3 as a whole reads CASNKHSGANTGELFF.

As to this clone: The read ends 3 residues early relative to the CDR3; the germline J gene fills the gap. The chain carries TRBV2 and TRBJ1-5; D may be TRBD1 (5 bases). The CDR3 spans 13 residues. Germline V gives CDR1 SNHLY, CDR2 FYNNEI. Trimming removed 6 bases from V and 6 bases from J, with 12 bases in between. This CDR3 is CASSRDNGQPQHF. Incomplete CDR3 DNA: TGTGCCAGCAGCAGGGATAATGGTCAGCCC.

With regard to this clone: The read falls 3 residues short of the CDR3 end, and the missing part is taken from the germline J gene. The chain has TRBV6-2 or TRBV6-3 and TRBJ1-5, with 9 bases fitting TRBD1. The CDR3 contains 16 residues. The V and J ends lost 5 bases and 6 bases, in that order; junction bases with no gene match: 11. CDR1 is MNHEY and CDR2 is SVGEGT in the germline V gene. The CDR3 sequence is CASSPQQGASGQPQHF. The CDR3 bases that were read are TGTGCCAGCAGTCCCCAACAGGGGGCTTCAGGTCAGCCC.

Worth noting for this clone: The read terminates 3 residues before the CDR3 end, so the remaining end is supplied by the germline J gene. The chain employs TRBV2 and TRBJ2-7; D might be TRBD1 (6 bases). This CDR3 comprises 14 residues. V was shortened by 10 bases and J by 1 base, with 17 bases between the two germline ends. Germline loops: CDR1 SNHLY, CDR2 FYNNEI. This CDR3 reads CATSQDSPSYEQYF. CDR3 bases read: TGTGCCACCTCCCAGGACAGTCCATCCTACGAG.

Regarding this clone: The read halts 3 residues ahead of the CDR3 end, with the missing end drawn from the germline J gene. The chain is built from TRBV10-3 and TRBJ1-1; D unresolved. Trimming shortened V by 5 bases and J by 5 bases, and 21 bases separated the two germline ends. CDR1 is ENHRY and CDR2 is SYGVKD in the germline V gene. The CDR3 runs 16 residues. The sequenced CDR3 bases are TGTGCCATCAGTTGGGCACATGGCCTCGGTGGTACTGAA. Translated, it gives CAISWAHGLGGTE. The full CDR3 protein is CAISWAHGLGGTEAFF.

To note about this clone: From the germline J gene comes the end of the CDR3, since the read stops 3 residues before it. The gene calls are TRBV18 and TRBJ1-4, with a possible D match to TRBD1 (5 bases). CDR1 and CDR2 from the germline V gene are KGHSH and LQKENI. This CDR3 is 16 amino acids long. Trimming left V 3 bases short and J 3 bases short, with 14 bases between. The CDR3 bases that were read are TGTGCCAGCTCACCTGGAGTCGCGACAGCTAATGAAAAA. Protein: CASSPGVATANEK. The CDR3 in full is CASSPGVATANEKLFF.